The 26 T cell receptor beta chains presented below share a single source sample, sequenced in a study of T cells in women clearing cervical HPV infection listed by TCRdb under 2018. The method was the immunoSEQ multiplex PCR assay. Held by TCRdb, this immuneACCESS table contains in-frame sequences only and omits some clones. Under half of the omission traces to an unresolved V gene where checked; the cause of the rest is unknown. The sample's table lists a count of 30,000 to 40,000 clones. The ten largest clones represent approximately 6.8% of the sample. Material for sequencing was blood buffy coat. The receptor set was obtained from a woman aged 18 to 75 with a cervical HPV16 infection that either progressed to CIN3+ or cleared (not recorded which).

About this clone: The junction differs from germline at one of its ends, possibly a read error. CDR3 amino acids: CASTELAGGNTDTQYF. The part of the CDR3 DNA that was read is TGTGCCAGCACTGAACTAGCGGGGGGGAACACAGATACG. This sequence joins TRBV6-1 and TRBJ2-3; 13 nucleotides align to TRBD2. The missing CDR3 end, 3 residues past where the read stops, is filled in from the germline J gene. The CDR3 totals 16 residues. Germline lookup yields CDR1 MNHNS and CDR2 SASEGT.

For this clone: The CDR3 end lies 3 residues beyond the end of the read and is filled in from the germline J gene. The genes are TRBV5-6 and TRBJ1-1; TRBD1 aligns across 8 bases. J lost 0 bases, V lost 2 bases, and 3 bases had no gene match. CDR3 length: 15 residues. Germline CDR1 is SGHDT and CDR2 is YYEEEE. This CDR3 reads CASSFYRGLNTEAFF. Partial CDR3 DNA: TGTGCCAGCAGCTTTTACAGGGGGTTGAACACTGAA.

As regards this clone: The CDR3 end falls 3 residues outside the read, so it is completed with the germline J gene. This sequence joins TRBV29-1 and TRBJ1-4; a possible D gene is TRBD1 (5 bases). The CDR3 length is 12 residues. The germline V and J ends were trimmed by 4 bases and 6 bases, with 9 bases remaining between them. Germline CDR1 SQVTM, CDR2 ANQGSEA. The CDR3 here is CSVGGLHEKLFF. Incomplete CDR3 DNA: TGCAGCGTTGGGGGACTGCATGAAAAA.

With respect to this clone: The read falls 3 residues short of the CDR3 end, and the missing part is taken from the germline J gene. The chain joins TRBV2 to TRBJ1-5, with 7 bases fitting TRBD1. The trim removed 7 bases at V and 4 bases at J, leaving 7 bases unmatched. The CDR3 runs to 14 residues. CDR1 and CDR2 from the germline V gene are SNHLY and FYNNEI. The covered CDR3 bases are TGTGCCAGCAAGAAGGGGGCTTGGAATCAGCCC. Its translation is CASKKGAWNQP. The CDR3, in full, reads CASKKGAWNQPQHF.

About this clone: Sequencing ends 3 residues short of the CDR3 end; the germline J gene provides the rest. The genes are TRBV19 and TRBJ1-2; 7 nucleotides line up with TRBD1. CDR3 size: 14 residues. The germline CDR1 and CDR2 sequences are LNHDA and SQIVND (reference sequence). The part of the CDR3 DNA that was read is TGTGCCAGTAGTGTACTACAGGGGAGCGGGGGC. Protein product: CASSVLQGSGG. The whole CDR3 reads CASSVLQGSGGYTF.

For this clone: Read sequence stops 3 residues before the CDR3 end, and the germline J gene provides the missing end. This chain uses TRBV7-2 with TRBJ1-1; D gene ambiguous. CDR1 and CDR2 from the germline V gene are SGHTA and FQGNSA. The CDR3 consists of 13 residues. Trimming pared 2 bases from V and 1 base from J, leaving 5 bases between. The sequenced CDR3 bases are TGTGCCAGCAGCTTACCGGGGAACACTGAA. This gives the protein CASSLPGNTE. The entire CDR3 sequence reads CASSLPGNTEAFF.

A note on this clone: From the germline J gene comes the end of the CDR3, since the read stops 3 residues before it. V and J are TRBV7-9 and TRBJ2-2, with no clear D. CDR1 and CDR2 (germline): SEHNR, FQNEAQ (reference sequence). The CDR3 is 14 residues long. Between the trimmed V and J ends, which lost 2 bases and 4 bases, there was a span of 8 bases. The CDR3 sequence is CASSLHQATGELFF. The covered CDR3 bases are TGTGCCAGCAGCTTACATCAGGCCACCGGGGAG.

For this clone: The read comes to an end 3 residues before the CDR3 does, leaving the germline J gene to fill in the end. The rearrangement uses TRBV6-2 or TRBV6-3 and TRBJ2-6, with D possibly matching TRBD1 (8 bases). Per the germline V gene, CDR1 is MNHEY and CDR2 is SVGEGT. The CDR3 has 15 residues. V was trimmed by 2 bases and J by 8 bases, leaving 13 bases between them. The CDR3 loop reads CASSYTGGGTNVLTF. The DNA read from the CDR3 is TGTGCCAGCAGTTACACAGGGGGGGGGACCAACGTC.

Regarding this clone: The sequenced fragment ends 3 residues before the CDR3 boundary, so the rest is inferred from the germline J gene. V usage is TRBV30 and J usage is TRBJ2-4, with D maybe TRBD1 (6 bases). The CDR3 contains 16 residues. Germline loops: CDR1 GTSNPN, CDR2 SVGIG (reference sequence). CDR3 protein: CAWLQGWAGVYYGQYF. Partial CDR3 DNA: TGTGCCTGGTTACAAGGTTGGGCAGGGGTCTACTATGGT.

On this clone itself: The read terminates 3 residues ahead of where the CDR3 ends, so the germline J gene completes it. This chain links TRBV29-1 with TRBJ1-1; 12 bases align to TRBD1. CDR3 length: 16 amino acids. V dropped 6 bases and J dropped 6; count of bases not matched to a gene: 14. Looked up from germline, CDR1 is SQVTM and CDR2 is ANQGSEA. CDR3 DNA, as far as it was read: TGCAGCGTGAGGACCGGGACAGGGGGCTCTGTTGCTGAA. It yields the protein CSVRTGTGGSVAE. The whole CDR3 protein is CSVRTGTGGSVAEAFF.

Remarks on this clone: The read terminates 3 residues ahead of where the CDR3 ends, so the germline J gene completes it. V usage is TRBV3-1 (or the pseudogene TRBV3-2) and J usage is TRBJ2-7; weak D call: TRBD1 (6 bases). The CDR3 covers 15 residues. V was clipped by 4 bases and J by 0 bases, with 13 bases between them. Germline CDR1 reads LGHDT; CDR2 reads YNNKEL (reference sequence). This chain's CDR3 is CASSRGHRCSYEQYF. The CDR3 bases that were read are TGTGCCAGCAGCCGGGGGCACAGGTGCTCCTACGAG.

Concerning this clone itself: The DNA ends 3 residues before the CDR3 does, and the rest of the CDR3 is filled in from the germline J gene. The chain carries TRBV6-7 and TRBJ1-1, with 11 bases identical to TRBD1. TRBV6-7 falls under the ORF class, with uncertain function. The CDR3 runs to 17 residues. With V trimmed by 7 bases and J by 3 bases, 13 bases remained unmatched. CDR3 DNA (partial): TGTGCCAGCACAGCATGGACAGGGGGCGCCTCGGACACTGAA. This gives the protein CASTAWTGGASDTE. The entire CDR3 is CASTAWTGGASDTEAFF.

Regarding this clone: The read gets to within 3 residues of the CDR3 end, and the germline J gene fills in the rest. The chain couples TRBV20-1 to TRBJ1-2; D is unclear. The germline V gene has CDR1 DFQATT and CDR2 SNEGSKA (reference sequence). The CDR3 sequence is 14 residues long. V shed 6 bases and J shed 2 bases, with 16 bases lying between them. The part of the CDR3 DNA that was read is TGCAGTGCGAGGGTGGCAGGTGGCAACTATGGC. As protein: CSARVAGGNYG. The CDR3, in full, reads CSARVAGGNYGYTF.

In regard to this clone: The CDR3 end lies 3 residues beyond the end of the read and is filled in from the germline J gene. The V gene is TRBV7-2, the J gene TRBJ1-2, with TRBD1 identical over 7 bases. CDR1 SGHTA and CDR2 FQGNSA come from the germline V gene. This CDR3 region has 15 residues. Partial CDR3 DNA: TGTGCCAGCAGCTTTTTTGGGGACAGTTTCTACGAC. Its protein product is CASSFFGDSFYD. The whole CDR3 sequence reads CASSFFGDSFYDYTF.

Partial CDR3 DNA: TGTGCCAGCAGCTTAGAAATTAGGGGATCCGGCTATGGC. Its translation: CASSLEIRGSGYG. The full CDR3 reads CASSLEIRGSGYGYTF. This chain connects TRBV7-8 to TRBJ1-2, with D possibly TRBD1 on 5 matching bases. The read halts 3 residues ahead of the CDR3 end, with the missing end drawn from the germline J gene. V dropped 1 base and J dropped 4 bases, with 16 bases sitting between them. The germline CDR1 and CDR2 sequences are SGHVS and FQNEAQ. The CDR3 is made up of 16 amino acids.

For this clone: The read ends 3 residues before the CDR3 terminus; that terminus is restored from the germline J gene. The gene calls are TRBV11-2 and TRBJ2-1; 9 bases map to TRBD2. V was pared by 6 bases and J by 9 bases, with 9 bases of the junction left unmatched. CDR1 and CDR2 (germline): SGHAT, FQNNGV. This CDR3 spans 14 amino acids. The CDR3 DNA, read in part, is TGTGCCAGCAGGCCCGGGACTAGCATTAGTGAG. It codes for CASRPGTSISE. The full CDR3 is CASRPGTSISEQFF.

About this clone: The read is 3 residues too short to cover the CDR3 end, so that end is filled in from the germline J gene. The chain uses TRBV7-2 and TRBJ1-2; D not resolved. The CDR3 length is 14 residues. The germline V gene encodes CDR1 SGHTA and CDR2 FQGNSA. Deletions cut 1 base from V and 0 bases from J, with 6 bases between. The part of the CDR3 DNA that was read is TGTGCCAGCAGCTTAGAACATTCTAACTATGGC. Translated: CASSLEHSNYG. Given in full, the CDR3 is CASSLEHSNYGYTF.

About this clone: From the germline J gene comes the end of the CDR3, since the read stops 3 residues before it. The V and J genes are TRBV4-1 and TRBJ2-5; perhaps TRBD1 as D (6 bases). The germline gives CDR1 MGHRA, CDR2 YSYEKL. The CDR3 loop spans 12 amino acids. Deletions cut 2 bases from V and 5 bases from J, with 6 bases between. The DNA read from the CDR3 is TGCGCCAGCAGCCAAACAGGGGAGACC. The encoded protein is CASSQTGET. In full, the CDR3 is CASSQTGETQYF.

As for this clone: The sequenced fragment ends 3 residues before the CDR3 boundary, so the rest is inferred from the germline J gene. The chain recombines TRBV6-2 or TRBV6-3 with TRBJ2-7; 10 nucleotides line up with TRBD1. Germline trimming cut 6 bases from V and 6 bases from J; bases unmatched to any gene: 14. This CDR3 spans 16 amino acids. Looked up from germline, CDR1 is MNHEY and CDR2 is SVGEGT. CDR3 DNA, as far as it was read: TGTGCCAGCAGCCGCCGAGCGGGACAGGGGACGGTCGAG. This gives the protein CASSRRAGQGTVE. The whole CDR3 region reads CASSRRAGQGTVEQYF.

Of note for this clone: The read terminates 3 residues before the CDR3 end, so the remaining end is supplied by the germline J gene. V and J are TRBV13 and TRBJ2-3; D is possibly TRBD2 (7 bases). The V end was cut by 1 base, the J end by 2 bases, with 10 bases between. The CDR3 is 15 amino acids. The germline CDR1 and CDR2 sequences are PRHDT and FYEKMQ (reference sequence). CDR3 sequence reads: CASSLVGGPTDTQYF. CDR3 DNA (partial): TGTGCCAGCAGCTTAGTCGGGGGGCCCACAGATACG. The entire variable domain, with the rest obtained from reference TRBV13 and TRBJ2-3, is as follows: AAGVIQSPRHLIKEKRETATLKCYPIPRHDTVYWYQQGPGQDPQFLISFYEKMQSDKGSIPDRFSAQQFSDYHSELNMSSLELGDSALYFCASSLVGGPTDTQYFGPGTRLTVL.

To note about this clone: The read finishes 3 residues shy of the CDR3 end, and the germline J gene is used to complete it. The rearrangement uses TRBV29-1 and TRBJ2-7, with D possibly being TRBD1 (5 bases). Germline V gene lookup returns CDR1 SQVTM and CDR2 ANQGSEA. This CDR3 is built from 10 residues. Trimming took off 6 bases at V and 5 bases at J, with 8 bases between the two ends. The CDR3 region is CSVRVNEQYF. The DNA read from the CDR3 is TGCAGCGTCAGGGTCAACGAG.

Comment on this clone: The CDR3 end is not reached by the read, which stops 3 residues before it; the germline J gene fills it in. This sequence joins TRBV19 and TRBJ1-1, with D maybe TRBD1 (6 bases). The CDR3 runs 15 residues. Germline V CDR1 and CDR2: LNHDA, SQIVND (reference sequence). CDR3 protein: CASSGDTRAYNEAFF. The part of the CDR3 DNA that was read is TGTGCCAGTAGTGGGGACACCAGGGCCTACAATGAG.

Notes on this clone: With the read ending 3 residues before the CDR3 end, the germline J gene is used to fill in that end. The rearrangement joins TRBV18 to TRBJ2-7; 10 nucleotides align to TRBD2. Germline CDR1 KGHSH, CDR2 LQKENI. The CDR3 spans 17 residues. Trimming took 3 bases from V and 1 from J; bases not matched to a gene: 9. CDR3 protein: CASSPGLAGDPSYEQYF. The DNA read from the CDR3 is TGTGCCAGCTCACCCGGGCTAGCGGGGGATCCTTCCTACGAG.

With regard to this clone: Read sequence stops 3 residues before the CDR3 end, and the germline J gene provides the missing end. The rearrangement links TRBV19 to TRBJ1-2; D might be TRBD1 (5 bases). V was clipped by 9 bases and J by 2 bases, with 22 bases between them. There are 16 residues in the CDR3. Looked up from germline, CDR1 is LNHDA and CDR2 is SQIVND (reference sequence). CDR3 residues: CASSDPRGSENYGYTF. The sequenced CDR3 bases are TGTGCCAGCAGTGATCCCCGGGGGTCTGAGAACTATGGC.

Concerning this clone: The read terminates 3 residues before the CDR3 end, so the remaining end is supplied by the germline J gene. The chain employs TRBV19 and TRBJ1-5; a possible D gene is TRBD1 (5 bases). Trimming pared 3 bases from V and 5 bases from J, leaving 8 bases between. Germline-derived CDR1 and CDR2 are LNHDA and SQIVND (reference sequence). The CDR3 is made up of 13 amino acids. Partial CDR3 DNA: TGTGCCAGTAGTATGTGGGGGGATCAGCCC. The encoded protein is CASSMWGDQP. The entire CDR3 sequence reads CASSMWGDQPQHF.

Comment on this clone: The read ends 3 residues early relative to the CDR3; the germline J gene fills the gap. This chain uses TRBV12-3 or TRBV12-4 with TRBJ1-1; D ambiguous. Between the trimmed V and J ends, which lost 2 bases and 0 bases, there was a span of 4 bases. This CDR3 has 13 amino acids. The sequenced CDR3 bases are TGTGCCAGCAGTTTAAGGGTGAACACTGAA. This encodes CASSLRVNTE. The CDR3 reads in full as CASSLRVNTEAFF.